This TCR beta chain came from a study of blood T cell repertoires in COVID-19. Background on the study: The United States, Italy and Spain were the sources of the acute and convalescent COVID-19 samples. The analysed material was cDNA or gDNA that came from T cells, B-cell-depleted T cells, or PBMCs.

The germline V and J ends were trimmed by 2 bases and 1 base, with 12 bases remaining between them. The CDR3 spans 15 residues. CDR1 SGHRS and CDR2 YFSETQ come from the germline V gene. Source study methods: It was from reference gene primer amplification that nucleated cell counts were estimated. Sequencing used immunoSEQ multiplex PCR; TCRdb keeps in-frame clones, though not all of them. V, J and clone size reflect that table, while D and trimming were determined from the DNA. The sample lists 85,000 to 90,000 clones; around 80% were seen once. This clone was detected once. The sequencing input was peripheral blood. This sequence was found in a woman of 80 years or more with active or convalescent COVID-19. The chain combines TRBV5-1 with TRBJ1-1, with a tentative D call TRBD1 (6 bases). The CDR3 nucleotides read TGCGCCAGCAGCTTTGGACAGCTTGCGAACACTGAAGCTTTCTTT. It encodes CASSFGQLANTEAFF.